The 16 T cell receptor beta chains below were found in one sample sequenced in a study of tumor and adjacent non-tumor tissue in lung cancer. Three rounds of nested PCR, following a modified ARM-PCR protocol, produced the TCRbeta library. TCRdb reprocessed the multiplex PCR reads with MiXCR, giving one entry per CDR3 protein. The sample includes about 48,000 distinct CDR3 sequences, around 59% of them seen just once. This sample's RNA came from whole unsorted tissue. This non-tumor lung sample came from over 3 cm beyond the tumor edge. The specimen was distant non-tumor lung tissue. The receptors were sampled from a woman aged 70 to 79 with non-small cell lung cancer.

In its sample, this clonotype was seen once. The genes are TRBV11-1 and TRBJ2-1; 7 nucleotides line up with TRBD1. Germline lookup yields CDR1 SGHAT and CDR2 FQDESV (reference sequence). The J segment lost 4 bases and the V segment lost 2 bases, leaving 8 bases of the junction unmatched. CDR3 length: 16 residues. CDR3 protein: CASSLTLGGLYNEQFF. The CDR3 DNA sequence: TGTGCCAGCAGCTTAACACTAGGGGGCCTGTACAATGAGCAGTTCTTC.

In its sample, this clonotype was seen a few times. The chain has TRBV30 and TRBJ1-4; TRBD1 is a possible D gene (5 bases). V lost 0 bases and J 4 bases, leaving 12 bases between the germline ends. Per germline, CDR1 GTSNPN and CDR2 SVGIG (reference sequence). This CDR3 is 15 amino acids long. CDR3 protein: CAWSVGTYNNEKLFF. As DNA, the CDR3 is TGTGCCTGGAGTGTCGGGACTTATAATAATGAAAAACTGTTTTTT.

Worth noting for this clonotype: The junction does not match germline at one end; this may be a read error. The V gene is TRBV11-3, the J gene TRBJ2-2; perhaps TRBD1 as D (6 bases). The germline V gene encodes CDR1 SGHNT and CDR2 YENEEA. The CDR3 runs to 15 residues. The CDR3 region is CAISLGQPNTGELFF. DNA of the CDR3: TGTGCCATCAGCCTCGGACAGCCCAACACCGGGGAGCTGTTTTTT.

CDR3 amino acids: CSVPGTQRGTGKLFF. CDR3 nucleotides: TGCAGCGTCCCCGGGACGCAAAGAGGGACCGGGAAACTGTTTTTT. The chain is built from TRBV29-1 and TRBJ2-2; D may match TRBD1 or TRBD2 (5 bases each). This CDR3 region has 15 residues. V was pared by 6 bases and J by 14 bases, with 28 bases between. Looked up from germline, CDR1 is SQVTM and CDR2 is ANQGSEA.

This clonotype was recorded many times. The chain uses TRBV29-1 and TRBJ1-5, with 7 bases lining up with TRBD1. This CDR3 contains 13 residues. Germline CDR1 is SQVTM and CDR2 is ANQGSEA. After removal of 1 base from V and 5 bases from J, the junction contained 2 bases not matched to a gene. The CDR3 DNA reads TGCAGCGTTGAAGTTGACAGGGATCAGCCCCAGCATTTT. Its translation is CSVEVDRDQPQHF.

As to this clonotype: This clone may be a read error of a much larger clone one base away. The chain links TRBV5-1 to TRBJ1-1; D remains unclear. Germline CDR1 SGHRS, CDR2 YFSETQ. The CDR3 is 15 residues long. In DNA, the CDR3 is TGCGCCAGCAGCTTGGATGTTTCACTGAACGCTGAAGCTTTCTTT. Protein sequence: CASSLDVSLNAEAFF.

This clonotype was observed many times. The chain has TRBV6-1 and TRBJ1-5; possible D gene TRBD1, 6 bases. In germline, CDR1 is MNHNS, CDR2 SASEGT. V shed 7 bases and J shed 1 base, with 14 bases lying between them. The CDR3 sequence is 15 residues long. CDR3 sequence (DNA): TGTGCCAGCATTCTACAGGGTTGGAGCAATCAGCCCCAGCATTTT. Encoded protein: CASILQGWSNQPQHF.

Comment on this clonotype: At one end the junction does not follow the germline gene, possibly because of a read error. The chain couples TRBV4-1 to TRBJ2-2; 8 nucleotides line up with TRBD1. This CDR3 has 17 residues. CDR1 and CDR2 from the germline V gene are MGHRA and YSYEKL. The CDR3 coding sequence is TGCGCCAGCAGCCTGCAACCGGGACAGGATGACACCGGGGAGCAGTTTTTT. This gives the protein CASSLQPGQDDTGEQFF.

This clonotype appeared a few times. Since a much larger clone is just one base distant, this may be a read error. The DNA for the CDR3 is TGTGTCAGCGGGGCAGGGCGGTTAAGCTACGAGCAGTACTTC. Translated: CVSGAGRLSYEQYF. The chain employs TRBV6-5 and TRBJ2-7, with 7 bases fitting TRBD2. This CDR3 has 14 residues. The V gene's germline CDR1 is MNHEY and CDR2 SVGAGI.

Points on this clonotype: The junction differs from germline at one of its ends, possibly a read error. This sequence joins TRBV6-5 and TRBJ1-1; D remains ambiguous. The germline gives CDR1 MNHEY, CDR2 SVGAGI. The CDR3 runs 15 residues. CDR3 bases: TGTGCCAGCAGCTACTCAGGTCAGAAGAACACTGAAGCTTTCTTT. This sequence encodes CASSYSGQKNTEAFF.

This clonotype was picked up a small number of times. Germline is not matched at one junction end, which may reflect a read error. The chain uses TRBV6-2 or TRBV6-3 and TRBJ2-3; 10 bases are shared with TRBD2. Germline V CDR1 and CDR2: MNHEY, SVGEGT. The CDR3 extends over 15 amino acids. CDR3 loop: CARSSSGRGADTQYF. In DNA, the CDR3 is TGTGCCAGGAGTTCTAGCGGGAGAGGGGCAGATACGCAGTATTTT.

This chain links TRBV7-3 with TRBJ2-2; 10 positions agree with TRBD2. The trim removed 4 bases at V and 4 bases at J, leaving 9 bases unmatched. Germline loops: CDR1 SGHTA, CDR2 FQGTGA. The CDR3 extends over 17 amino acids. Here the CDR3 reads CASSSTPSGSSTGELFF. CDR3 bases: TGTGCCAGCAGCTCAACCCCTAGCGGGAGTAGCACCGGGGAGCTGTTTTTT.

A remark on this clonotype: This sequence may be a read error, since a much larger clone differs from it by one base. The rearrangement joins TRBV6-1 to TRBJ2-7; D remains ambiguous. The V gene lost 2 bases and the J gene lost 0 bases, with 14 bases spanning the gap. This CDR3 contains 16 residues. Germline V gene data show CDR1 as MNHNS and CDR2 as SASEGT. The DNA of the CDR3 is TGTGCCAGCAGTGAAAGGTCGAGAACGAGCTCCTACGAGCAGTACTTC. Amino acid sequence: CASSERSRTSSYEQYF.

A remark on this clonotype: This is likely a read error, given that the CDR3 carries no conserved phenylalanine or tryptophan at its end. Because the CDR3's place on the DNA is in doubt, the DNA is left out and the CDR3 is given as listed by TCRdb. The chain joins TRBV5-4 to TRBJ1-2; TRBD1, the table's D call, lacks a check against the DNA. The CDR3 adds up to 15 amino acids, both ends counted. Germline V gene lookup returns CDR1 SGHNT and CDR2 YYREEE (reference sequence). This CDR3 is CASSLGGAGVAGYII.

The V call is TRBV20-1, the J call TRBJ2-5; TRBD1 agrees at 7 bases. Looked up from germline, CDR1 is DFQATT and CDR2 is SNEGSKA (reference sequence). The length of the CDR3 is 13 residues. With V trimmed by 3 bases and J by 4 bases, 5 bases remained unmatched. The CDR3 bases are TGCAGTGCTAGTTTTCCAGGGGGAGAGACCCAGTACTTC. It is translated as CSASFPGGETQYF.

Many counts were recorded for this clonotype. The chain carries TRBV29-1 and TRBJ1-1; TRBD1 aligns across 9 bases. Germline V gene sequence: CDR1 SQVTM, CDR2 ANQGSEA. This CDR3 is 14 amino acids long. V lost 7 bases to trimming and J lost 10 bases; unmatched junction nucleotides: 16. The CDR3 sequence: CSADSPGQGGGAFF. In DNA form, the CDR3 reads TGCAGCGCTGACAGTCCGGGACAGGGAGGGGGAGCTTTCTTT.